The 19 T cell receptor beta chains below come from one sample, sequenced in a study of high-grade serous ovarian cancer treatment subgroups (dated by TCRdb to the early 2020s). Library method: the immunoSEQ multiplex PCR assay. TCRdb took over this immuneACCESS table, retaining in-frame rearrangements with V and J assigned. Such tables are incomplete; in checked studies, under half of the missing clones stem from an unresolved V gene, and the remainder is unexplained. Within this sample are 9,500 to 15,000 clones, with about 90% of them counted one time only. Jointly, the top ten make up 2.9% of the sample. Tumor samples were obtained before definitive surgery or chemotherapy. Sample: tumor tissue. These receptors were collected from a human donor with high-grade serous ovarian cancer.

This clone was detected a few times. The V call is TRBV12-5, the J call TRBJ2-7, with 8 bases lining up with TRBD2. Looked up from germline, CDR1 is LGHNT and CDR2 is FRNRAP. CDR3 length equals 14 residues. Trimming at V came to 3 bases and at J to 6 bases, leaving 7 bases not matched to a gene. The chain's CDR3 is CASGLGRGAGEQYF. CDR3 coding DNA: TGTGCTAGTGGTTTAGGGCGGGGGGCCGGCGAGCAGTACTTC.

This chain uses TRBV9 with TRBJ2-5; 8 bases align to TRBD1. After removal of 3 bases from V and 2 bases from J, the junction contained 6 bases not matched to a gene. Germline assignment: CDR1 SGDLS and CDR2 YYNGEE. The CDR3 extends over 15 amino acids. CDR3 DNA: TGTGCCAGCAGCGCGGGGGACAGGCCGCAAGAGACCCAGTACTTC. It specifies CASSAGDRPQETQYF.

This clone was observed a single time. The chain joins TRBV10-2 to TRBJ2-1; 9 positions agree with TRBD1. Germline loops: CDR1 WSHSY, CDR2 SAAADI. V shed 2 bases, J shed 6 bases, and the junction held 8 bases outside the gene matches. This CDR3 is 16 amino acids long. The CDR3 spells CASSESNRGRFNEQFF. CDR3 DNA: TGCGCCAGCAGTGAGAGTAACAGGGGGCGATTCAATGAGCAGTTCTTC.

The V gene is TRBV10-3, the J gene TRBJ1-1; D is uncertain. Germline V CDR1 and CDR2: ENHRY, SYGVKD. The CDR3 has 12 amino acids. Trimming cost V 6 bases and J 11 bases, with 16 bases left between them. The CDR3: CAISNPPGEAFF. In DNA, the CDR3 is TGTGCCATCAGCAACCCCCCGGGAGAGGCTTTCTTT.

The V gene is TRBV7-2, the J gene TRBJ1-2; the D is unclear. CDR1 is SGHTA and CDR2 is FQGNSA in the germline V gene. CDR3 length: 13 amino acids. V was cut by 1 base and J by 3 bases, with 6 bases left in between. The CDR3 DNA reads as TGTGCCAGCAGCTTAGAACAGCACTATGGCTACACCTTC. Its translation is CASSLEQHYGYTF. Combining the CDR3 with reference TRBV7-2 and TRBJ1-2 gives the whole variable domain GAGVSQSPSNKVTEKGKDVELRCDPISGHTALYWYRQSLGQGLEFLIYFQGNSAPDKSGLPSDRFSAERTGGSVSTLTIQRTQQEDSAVYLCASSLEQHYGYTFGSGTRLTVV.

The chain combines TRBV5-6 with TRBJ2-1; possibly TRBD1 or TRBD2 for D (5 bases each). The length of the CDR3 is 13 residues. Germline V CDR1 and CDR2: SGHDT, YYEEEE. The V gene lost 0 bases and the J gene lost 9 bases, with 10 bases spanning the gap. CDR3 sequence reads: CASSLVEGSEQFF. DNA of the CDR3: TGTGCCAGCAGCTTGGTTGAGGGGAGTGAGCAGTTCTTC.

The chain employs TRBV7-2 and TRBJ2-5; either TRBD1 or TRBD2 may fit D (5 bases each). The CDR3 is 14 residues long. CDR1 is SGHTA and CDR2 is FQGNSA in the germline V gene. The germline V and J ends were trimmed by 0 bases and 2 bases, with 7 bases remaining between them. The CDR3 coding sequence is TGTGCCAGCAGCTTAGCGGGGGTACAAGAGACCCAGTACTTC. Translating gives CASSLAGVQETQYF.

J is TRBJ2-5 and V is TRBV21-1; TRBD1, the table's D call, lacks a check against the DNA. TRBV21-1 is a pseudogene locus. The CDR3 consists of 13 residues. CDR3 in amino acids: CASSKQGGETQYF. The CDR3 nucleotides are TGTGCCAGCAGTAAACAGGGGGGAGAGACCCAGTACTTC.

This chain connects TRBV4-3 to TRBJ2-2, with TRBD2 as a possible D gene (5 bases). This CDR3 region has 15 residues. Trimming took 1 base from V and 2 from J, leaving 8 bases between them. Per the germline V gene, CDR1 is LGHNA and CDR2 is YSLEER. The CDR3 protein is CASSQGTVNTGELFF. The DNA for the CDR3 is TGCGCCAGCAGCCAAGGGACTGTTAACACCGGGGAGCTGTTTTTT.

This clone has only a few counts. The chain joins TRBV7-2 to TRBJ2-7; either TRBD1 or TRBD2 may fit D (5 bases each). Per germline, CDR1 SGHTA and CDR2 FQGNSA. The CDR3 covers 13 residues. Trimming removed 4 bases from V and 7 bases from J, with 14 bases in between. CDR3 protein: CASSSGPGREQYV. The CDR3 DNA follows: TGTGCCAGCAGCTCAGGGCCAGGGAGAGAGCAGTACGTC.

The genes are TRBV2 and TRBJ2-3; D assignment may be TRBD1 or TRBD2 (5 bases each). This CDR3 is 16 amino acids long. Germline CDR1 is SNHLY and CDR2 is FYNNEI. V gave up 6 bases and J gave up 3 bases, with 19 bases separating them. CDR3 protein: CASRPKTPGRTDTQYF. The CDR3 nucleotides are TGTGCCAGCAGACCAAAAACTCCGGGACGAACAGATACGCAGTATTTT.

The genes are TRBV7-6 and TRBJ1-2; D might be TRBD1 (5 bases). This CDR3 comprises 14 residues. V was pared by 8 bases and J by 3 bases, with 16 bases between. Germline V lookup: CDR1 SGHVS, CDR2 FNYEAQ. Written as DNA, the CDR3 is TGTGCCAGCTCCAAGGGCCCAGGGTACTATGGCTACACCTTC. Translated, it gives CASSKGPGYYGYTF. The full variable domain, with the rest looked up from reference TRBV7-6 and TRBJ1-2, is GAGVSQSPRYKVTKRGQDVALRCDPISGHVSLYWYRQALGQGPEFLTYFNYEAQQDKSGLPNDRFSAERPEGSISTLTIQRTEQRDSAMYRCASSKGPGYYGYTFGSGTRLTVV.

This chain connects TRBV5-1 to TRBJ2-5, with D possibly matching TRBD2 (6 bases). The CDR3 length is 15 residues. Trimming stripped 3 bases from V and 5 bases from J, with 17 bases between. Germline V gene sequence: CDR1 SGHRS, CDR2 YFSETQ. The CDR3 loop reads CASSSQTRKGETQYF. CDR3 sequence (DNA): TGCGCCAGCAGCTCCCAGACTAGGAAAGGGGAGACCCAGTACTTC. Supplemented by reference TRBV5-1 and TRBJ2-5, the full variable domain reads KAGVTQTPRYLIKTRGQQVTLSCSPISGHRSVSWYQQTPGQGLQFLFEYFSETQRNKGNFPGRFSGRQFSNSRSEMNVSTLELGDSALYLCASSSQTRKGETQYFGPGTRLLVL.

This rearrangement joins TRBV28 to TRBJ2-1; D unresolved. From germline, CDR1 is MDHEN and CDR2 SYDVKM. This CDR3 comprises 13 residues. V was clipped by 4 bases and J by 6 bases, with 10 bases between them. CDR3 sequence: CASSSFRGNEQFF. The CDR3 DNA follows: TGTGCCAGCAGTTCCTTTCGCGGCAATGAGCAGTTCTTC.

This clone was detected a few times. This chain connects TRBV5-6 to TRBJ2-7, with 7 bases matching TRBD1. This CDR3 is 16 amino acids long. Germline V gene sequence: CDR1 SGHDT, CDR2 YYEEEE. The J segment lost 1 base and the V segment lost 4 bases, leaving 11 bases of the junction unmatched. In DNA, the CDR3 is TGTGCCAGCAGCGGCGTCGGACAGGAGAGATCCTACGAGCAGTACTTC. Its protein product is CASSGVGQERSYEQYF. The full variable domain, its missing parts supplied by reference TRBV5-6 and TRBJ2-7, is DAGVTQSPTHLIKTRGQQVTLRCSPKSGHDTVSWYQQALGQGPQFIFQYYEEEERQRGNFPDRFSGHQFPNYSSELNVNALLLGDSALYLCASSGVGQERSYEQYFGPGTRLTVT.

The CDR3: CAVNSGANVLTF. The CDR3 bases are TGTGCCGTAAATTCTGGGGCCAACGTCCTGACTTTC. The chain uses TRBV10-3 and TRBJ2-6; no firm D call. The CDR3 runs 12 residues. Deletions cut 11 bases from V and 1 base from J, with 6 bases between. The V gene's germline CDR1 is ENHRY and CDR2 SYGVKD.

This clone was seen just once. This chain joins TRBV6-5 and TRBJ2-3; no reliable D call. This CDR3 is 14 amino acids long. The V end lost 4 bases, the J end lost 3 bases, and 11 bases lay between the germline ends. Germline CDR1 and CDR2: MNHEY and SVGAGI. Here the CDR3 reads CASSFQKLTDTQYF. DNA of the CDR3: TGTGCCAGCAGTTTCCAAAAGTTAACAGATACGCAGTATTTT.

The chain couples TRBV5-6 to TRBJ1-2, with D possibly matching TRBD1 (6 bases). This CDR3 spans 14 amino acids. Germline V gives CDR1 SGHDT, CDR2 YYEEEE. The germline V and J ends were trimmed by 0 bases and 3 bases, with 9 bases remaining between them. The CDR3, as DNA: TGTGCCAGCAGCTTGGCAGGGGTTGACTATGGCTACACCTTC. It translates to CASSLAGVDYGYTF.

V gene TRBV11-3 combines with J gene TRBJ2-1, with D possibly TRBD1 on 6 matching bases. The germline V gene encodes CDR1 SGHNT and CDR2 YENEEA. V was shortened by 2 bases and J by 7 bases, with 9 bases between the two germline ends. The CDR3 consists of 13 residues. As DNA, the CDR3 is TGTGCCAGCAGCTTAAACAGGGTTAATGAGCAGTTCTTC. As protein: CASSLNRVNEQFF.